This T cell receptor beta chain came from a study of T-cell memory formation after mild COVID-19. MiXCR, applied by TCRdb to the 5' RACE reads, yields one record per CDR3 protein. This table holds about 410,000 distinct CDR3 sequences, less than 25% found once. V lost 0 bases and J 5 bases, leaving 12 bases between the germline ends. The CDR3 sequence is 15 residues long. This clonotype has only a few counts. Its antigen remains unidentified. Findings and caveats of the study: Those CD4+ clones that contracted were mainly in CM and EM (CD8+ ones in EMRA).

The receptor's source is an adult woman who had mild COVID-19 (a few samples of this study predate the infection). Cell type and time point are not known. V gene TRBV12-3 or TRBV12-4 combines with J gene TRBJ2-3; D call uncertain. Sequencing was performed on PBMCs or a T cell subset sorted from them (not recorded which). CDR3 nucleotides: TGTGCCAGCAGTTTAGCGCTAAGCGTGAGAGATACGCAGTATTTT. Encoded protein: CASSLALSVRDTQYF.